This is a list of T cell receptor beta chains from one sample in a study of regulatory T cells in long-lasting Graves disease. MiXCR, applied by TCRdb to the multiplex PCR reads, yields one record per CDR3 protein. The data hold approximately 480,000 distinct CDR3 sequences, with roughly 17% observed a single time. The data were also submitted as part of a second study, on T cells in Graves' hyperthyroidism and ophthalmopathy.

This sample comprised peripheral blood mononuclear cells (PBMCs), obtained at new diagnosis, from a patient treated with antithyroid drugs. Receptors originate from a man in his forties with Graves disease. Both conserved end residues are part of each CDR3. Fields, in order: J gene, V gene, D gene, CDR3 length, CDR3 protein. The D gene is left open where the match is weak.

TRBJ2-1	TRBV5-1	-	14	CASSFGAGFNEQFF
TRBJ2-5	TRBV29-1	-	13	CSVGVYIKETQYF
TRBJ1-5	TRBV3-1	-	14	CASSQEVYNQPQHF
TRBJ1-1	TRBV18	-	14	CASSLFRENTEAFF
TRBJ1-5	TRBV6-2/TRBV6-3	-	14	CASSERTYNQPQHF
TRBJ2-7	TRBV18	-	14	CASLEPGYSYEQYF
TRBJ1-2	TRBV12-3/TRBV12-4	TRBD1	15	CASSQDRGILYGYTF
TRBJ2-7	TRBV20-1	-	15	CSARDLPRGGNEQYF
TRBJ2-1	TRBV10-2	-	12	CASSEVGRRLFF
TRBJ2-7	TRBV5-1	-	14	CASSLGDSAYEQYF
TRBJ2-7	TRBV11-1	-	13	CASSLQFSYEQYF
TRBJ1-1	TRBV29-1	-	13	CSVEFHGGTEAFF
TRBJ2-4	TRBV10-3	-	17	CAISVGYSSLAKNIQYF
TRBJ2-3	TRBV12-3/TRBV12-4	TRBD2	16	CASSPLAGGPRDTQYF
TRBJ1-1	TRBV12-3/TRBV12-4	-	15	CASTVSGAMNTEAFF
TRBJ1-2	TRBV12-3/TRBV12-4	TRBD1	15	CASSRQGIGDYGYTF
TRBJ2-1	TRBV6-2/TRBV6-3	-	15	CASNFKGGISYGQFF
TRBJ2-2	TRBV2	TRBD1	16	CASRHDRVPNTGELFF
TRBJ2-2	TRBV5-4	-	13	CASSLRRTGELFF
TRBJ2-1	TRBV5-4	TRBD2	19	CASSPWGGIAGVVTNEQFF
TRBJ2-5	TRBV6-1	-	13	CASCIHSEETQYF
TRBJ2-6	TRBV5-1	-	18	CASSLREEVASGANVLTF
TRBJ2-1	TRBV7-9	TRBD2	17	CASSLRSGGGVYNEQFF
TRBJ2-2	TRBV11-2	-	13	CASSLEPAGELFF
TRBJ2-1	TRBV6-5	-	14	CASSYGRTYNEQFF
TRBJ2-7	TRBV5-1	TRBD2	15	CASSLGTSGRYEQYF
TRBJ1-2	TRBV11-2	-	14	CASSPQVGGYGYTF
TRBJ2-7	TRBV28	-	13	CASTTQDSYEQYF
TRBJ2-7	TRBV20-1	TRBD2	13	CSARLAGVYEQYF
TRBJ2-1	TRBV20-1	TRBD2	14	CSAMTSGSWDEQFF
TRBJ2-7	TRBV24-1	-	14	CATSGTAPPYEQYF
TRBJ2-2	TRBV24-1	-	14	CATSLSGSAGELFF
TRBJ1-3	TRBV7-8	-	15	CASSLDQGSGNTIYF
TRBJ2-7	TRBV24-1	-	14	CATGTGPPGYEQYF
TRBJ2-7	TRBV4-2	-	16	CASSQDIPGSTYEQYF
TRBJ2-3	TRBV6-1	-	17	CASRPTTGQSSTDTQYF
TRBJ2-3	TRBV24-1	-	14	CATSDLRPTDTQYF
TRBJ2-1	TRBV7-3	TRBD2	15	CASSFTGTSYNEQFF
TRBJ1-5	TRBV3-1	-	15	CASSPTDNGNQPQHF
TRBJ2-1	TRBV11-2	-	15	CASSLAGNPGDEQFF
TRBJ2-1	TRBV30	TRBD2	15	CAWSRGRRSYNEQFF
TRBJ2-7	TRBV6-2/TRBV6-3	-	15	CASNFKGGISYGQYF
TRBJ2-5	TRBV7-9	TRBD2	16	CASSTRTSGLEETQYF
TRBJ1-1	TRBV5-1	-	14	CASSLDRSNTEAFF
TRBJ1-2	TRBV29-1	-	13	CSVGDRPPHGYTF
TRBJ2-7	TRBV7-9	TRBD2	19	CASSASGTSGLIRFYEQYF
TRBJ1-3	TRBV5-1	-	16	CASSLALSRAGNTIYF
TRBJ2-3	TRBV28	TRBD2	16	CASSFRVGGSTDTQYF
TRBJ2-7	TRBV13	-	13	CASSLRHPDEQYF